This TCR beta chain is from a study of graft-versus-host responses after intestinal transplantation. Study summary: Multivisceral, liver-intestinal, or isolated intestinal transplants were given to recipients. General observations from the study: Detected in recipient marrow were GvH clones, some of which were first observed in ileum or blood.

On this clone itself: The antigen is undetermined.

The CDR3 spans 15 residues. Germline V lookup: CDR1 SGHDN, CDR2 FVKESK. Trimming removed 0 bases from V and 3 bases from J, with 8 bases in between. TCRdb's table, derived via immunoSEQ multiplex PCR, lists solely in-frame clones and lacks some. The sample lists about 94,000 clones, around nine tenths occurring once. The chain is built from TRBV14 and TRBJ1-4; unclear D gene. This receptor was taken from a human donor who received an intestinal transplant. Sequenced here: unstimulated CD8+ T cells sorted from spleen or lymph node cells, sampled before intestinal transplant. The chain's CDR3 is CASSQDRQANEKLFF. CDR3 in DNA: TGTGCCAGCAGCCAAGATCGGCAGGCTAATGAAAAACTGTTTTTT.